The present T cell receptor beta chain was sequenced within a study of blood T cell repertoires in COVID-19. Study information: COVID-19 samples collected from the United States, Italy and Spain covered acute and convalescent phases. Nucleic acid was either cDNA or gDNA, and it came from T cells, B-cell-depleted T cells, or PBMCs.

TCRdb's table, derived via immunoSEQ multiplex PCR, lists solely in-frame clones and lacks some. The sample comprises 250,000 to 350,000 clones, 88% of which are singletons, and almost 9.5% rests with the top ten. CDR1 and CDR2 (germline): KGHSH, LQKENI. This CDR3 has 15 residues. The V segment lost 4 bases and the J segment 4 bases; nucleotides outside the gene matches: 8. Sequences were obtained from peripheral blood. This clonotype originated in a man between 18 and 35 years old with active or convalescent COVID-19. This rearrangement joins TRBV18 to TRBJ1-2, with 8 nucleotides matching TRBD1. DNA of the CDR3: TGTGCCAGCTCACTACCGGACAGGGTCCTCTATGGCTACACCTTC. Its protein is CASSLPDRVLYGYTF.